This T cell receptor (beta chain) is from a study of blood T cells in healthy people across ages (dated by TCRdb to between 2014 and 2017). Context from the whole study: Template switching captured roughly one uniquely barcoded TCR beta cDNA molecule per two T cells in model experiments. The study measured age-related changes in TCR beta repertoire diversity using deep sequencing normalized with unique cDNA molecular identifiers. Four age groups were formed from the donors: young (average 16 years), middle-aged (around 41), aged (about 62) and long-lived (approximately 78). To avoid experimental bias, donors of different ages were randomly spread across the sequencing lanes. Using the same blood draw, the study looked at two additional independent replicas of 1 million unique cDNA reads for two donors, one aged 18 to 30 and the other aged 80 or older.

The approximately 40 donors, aged about 6 to 95 years, were systemically healthy Caucasian individuals from Russia. Around 10 milliliters of peripheral blood were drawn from each donor into EDTA-treated Vacutainer tubes. Ficoll-Paque density-gradient centrifugation was used to isolate PBMCs, with at least 6.5 million per sample. Total RNA was extracted from PBMCs with Trizol reagent, with at least 6 micrograms obtained per sample. The percentages of naive CD45RAhigh/CD27high T cells were determined by flow cytometry on a PBMC aliquot from every donor. The CDR1 and CDR2 encoded by the germline V gene (reference sequence) are SGHKS and YYEKEE. Counted from cysteine to phenylalanine, this CDR3 has 13 amino acids. Just CDR3 DNA is preserved here, 39 bases in frame from base 1. V is pared back by 6 bases and J by 4 bases, with 13 bases lying between the germline termini. The study at large found these results: Since profiling was done on bulk unsorted PBMCs, naive and antigen-experienced compartments could not be conclusively compared. Observed TCR beta diversity per million T cells fell roughly linearly with age, and a significant reduction was already apparent by age around 44. Estimates of total diversity from one million sequenced T cells were regarded as lower bounds and underestimates. There was a strong correlation between observed TCR beta diversity and the percentage of naive T cells measured by flow cytometry. Compared with the aged group, the long-lived group had more naive CD4+ T cells, fewer expanded clones and increased TCR diversity, a pattern suggesting age selection. The CMV infection status of donors was not known, potentially confounding age-related changes in expanded clonotypes.

A note on this clonotype: Its antigen remains unidentified. No quality values exist for individual bases; no much larger clone is one base distant.

Libraries were built with 5' RACE. Instrument used: Illumina HiSeq 2500. A second roughly 6 to 12 cycle PCR used a sample-barcoded 5' primer and a J-beta primer mix. A unique molecular identifier was introduced onto each TCR beta cDNA molecule by a template-switch 5' adaptor carrying 12 random nucleotides. Each sample yielded at least 3 million CDR3-containing paired-end reads. All of the RNA was converted into first-strand cDNA using the Mint cDNA synthesis kit, with a TRBC-specific oligonucleotide serving as the primer. After uracil-DNA glycosylase treatment, a first 18-cycle PCR used universal primers M1SS and BC2_uni_R on all cDNA. On the authors' methods: Each sample was normalized by randomly selecting 1 million high-quality reads, each carrying a distinct molecular identifier. Reads with shared molecular identifiers were discarded instead of being binned into consensus sequences. MiTCR, with a Q25 quality threshold and the strictest error-elimination algorithm, was used for CDR3 identification, clonotype clustering and error correction. A nonparametric unseen species model with Euler transformation was used to estimate lower-bound total TCR beta diversity. TCRdb itself trimmed the public reads at Q25 with fastp, ran MiXCR and retained productive beta chains. For every CDR3 protein sequence, its rows merge into one entry that carries the most common genes and DNA. TCRdb's processing, not the authors', yielded these V and J calls. The sample contains hundreds of thousands of distinct CDR3 sequences, around 36% of them found a single time. The top ten hold 10% to 15% of the sample.

The V gene is TRBV5-5 and the J gene is TRBJ1-1; a confident D gene designation cannot be given. This clonotype was sampled from a man younger than 30 in good health. The source material was blood. The DNA sequence is as follows: TGTGCCAGCACCCGGAGGCCGGGCACTGAAGCTTTCTTT. Protein translation: CASTRRPGTEAFF.